This T cell receptor beta chain was captured in a study of T cell repertoires in cytomegalovirus infection. The CDR3 has 13 residues. Trimming at V came to 5 bases and at J to 4 bases, leaving 3 bases not matched to a gene. Germline V gene sequence: CDR1 SGHVS, CDR2 FQNEAQ. Each CDR3 protein is one row after TCRdb ran MiXCR on the reads. This sample has 200,000 to 250,000 distinct CDR3 sequences, with 9% to 15% found just once. This clonotype has ten or more counts. This clonotype was sampled from a human donor in good health (CMV status not recorded). Some clones in this sample may be carry-over from other donors' samples. V is TRBV7-8 and J is TRBJ1-1; TRBD1 matches 8 bases. The sample consisted of PBMCs. CDR3 coding DNA: TGTGCCAGCAGCCTGACAGGGGCCACTGAAGCTTTCTTT. Amino acid sequence: CASSLTGATEAFF.